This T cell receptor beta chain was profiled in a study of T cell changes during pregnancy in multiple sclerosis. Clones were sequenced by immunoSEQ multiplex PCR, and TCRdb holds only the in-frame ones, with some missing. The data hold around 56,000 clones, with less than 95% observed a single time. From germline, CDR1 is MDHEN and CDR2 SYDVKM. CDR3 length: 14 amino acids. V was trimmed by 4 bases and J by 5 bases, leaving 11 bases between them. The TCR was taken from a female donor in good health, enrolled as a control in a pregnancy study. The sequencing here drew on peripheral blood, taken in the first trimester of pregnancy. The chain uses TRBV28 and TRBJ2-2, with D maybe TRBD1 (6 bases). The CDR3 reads CASSSYRVTGELFF. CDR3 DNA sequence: TGTGCCAGCAGTTCCTACAGGGTAACCGGGGAGCTGTTTTTT. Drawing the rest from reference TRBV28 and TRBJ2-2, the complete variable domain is DVKVTQSSRYLVKRTGEKVFLECVQDMDHENMFWYRQDPGLGLRLIYFSYDVKMKEKGDIPEGYSVSREKKERFSLILESASTNQTSMYLCASSSYRVTGELFFGEGSRLTVL.